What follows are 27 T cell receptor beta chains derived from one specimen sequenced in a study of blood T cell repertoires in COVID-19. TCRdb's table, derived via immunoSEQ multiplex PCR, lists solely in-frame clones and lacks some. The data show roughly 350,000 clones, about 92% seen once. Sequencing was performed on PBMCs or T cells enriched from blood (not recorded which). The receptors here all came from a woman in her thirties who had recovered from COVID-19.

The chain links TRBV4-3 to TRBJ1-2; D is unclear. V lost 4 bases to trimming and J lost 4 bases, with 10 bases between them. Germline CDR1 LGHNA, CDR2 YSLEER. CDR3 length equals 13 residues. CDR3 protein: CASSPRVRYGYTF. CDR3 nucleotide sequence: TGCGCCAGCAGCCCGAGGGTGCGCTATGGCTACACCTTC.

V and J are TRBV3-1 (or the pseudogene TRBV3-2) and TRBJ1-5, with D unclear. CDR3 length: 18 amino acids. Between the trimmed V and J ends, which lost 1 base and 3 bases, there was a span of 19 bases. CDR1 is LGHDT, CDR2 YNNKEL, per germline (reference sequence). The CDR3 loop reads CASSQGLSTRSPNQPQHF. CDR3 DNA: TGTGCCAGCAGCCAAGGGTTATCGACGAGGAGTCCCAATCAGCCCCAGCATTTT.

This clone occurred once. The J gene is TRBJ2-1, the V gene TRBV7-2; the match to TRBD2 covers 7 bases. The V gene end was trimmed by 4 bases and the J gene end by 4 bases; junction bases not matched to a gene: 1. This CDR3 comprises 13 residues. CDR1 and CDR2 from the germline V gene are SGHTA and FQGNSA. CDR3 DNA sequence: TGTGCCAGCAGCTCGGGACTATACAATGAGCAGTTCTTC. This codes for CASSSGLYNEQFF.

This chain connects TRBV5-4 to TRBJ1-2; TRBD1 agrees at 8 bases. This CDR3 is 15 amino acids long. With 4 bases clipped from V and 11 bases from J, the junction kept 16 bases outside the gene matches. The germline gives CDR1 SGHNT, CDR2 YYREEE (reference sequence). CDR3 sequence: CASSNGQGHLWGYTF. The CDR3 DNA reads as TGTGCCAGCAGCAACGGACAGGGCCACCTCTGGGGGTACACCTTC.

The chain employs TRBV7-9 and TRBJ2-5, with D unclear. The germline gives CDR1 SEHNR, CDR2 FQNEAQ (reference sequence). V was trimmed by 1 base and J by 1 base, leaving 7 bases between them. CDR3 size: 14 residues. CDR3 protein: CASSLDPSQETQYF. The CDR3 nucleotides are TGTGCCAGCAGCTTAGATCCCAGCCAAGAGACCCAGTACTTC.

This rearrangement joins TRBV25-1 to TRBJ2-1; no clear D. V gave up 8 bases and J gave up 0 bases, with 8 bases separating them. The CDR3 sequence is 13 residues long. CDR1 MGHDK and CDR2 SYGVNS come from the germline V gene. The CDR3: CASLSDSYNEQFF. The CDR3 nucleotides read TGTGCCAGCCTGAGCGACTCCTACAATGAGCAGTTCTTC.

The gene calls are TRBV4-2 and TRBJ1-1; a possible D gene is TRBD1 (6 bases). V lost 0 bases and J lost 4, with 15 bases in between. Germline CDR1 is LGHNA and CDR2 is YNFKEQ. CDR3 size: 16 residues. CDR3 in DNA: TGTGCCAGCAGCCAAGAAAGTAGTCAGGGGACCACTGAAGCTTTCTTT. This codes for CASSQESSQGTTEAFF.

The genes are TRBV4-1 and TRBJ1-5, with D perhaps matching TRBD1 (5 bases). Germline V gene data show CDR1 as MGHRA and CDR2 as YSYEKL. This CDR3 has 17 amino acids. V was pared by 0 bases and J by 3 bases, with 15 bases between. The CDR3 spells CASSQEGGSRNNQPQHF. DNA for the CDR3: TGCGCCAGCAGCCAAGAGGGGGGGTCGAGAAACAATCAGCCCCAGCATTTT.

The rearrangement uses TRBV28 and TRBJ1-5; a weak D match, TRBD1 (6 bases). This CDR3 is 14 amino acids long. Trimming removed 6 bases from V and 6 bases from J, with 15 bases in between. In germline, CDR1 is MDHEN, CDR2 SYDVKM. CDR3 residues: CASSSTGFAQPQHF. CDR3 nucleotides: TGTGCCAGCAGCTCAACAGGGTTCGCTCAGCCCCAGCATTTT.

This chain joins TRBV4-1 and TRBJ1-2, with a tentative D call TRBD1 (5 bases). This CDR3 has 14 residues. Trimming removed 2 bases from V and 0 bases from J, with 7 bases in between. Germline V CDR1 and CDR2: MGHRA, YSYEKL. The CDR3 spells CASSQPQANYGYTF. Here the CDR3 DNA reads TGCGCCAGCAGCCAACCACAGGCTAACTATGGCTACACCTTC.

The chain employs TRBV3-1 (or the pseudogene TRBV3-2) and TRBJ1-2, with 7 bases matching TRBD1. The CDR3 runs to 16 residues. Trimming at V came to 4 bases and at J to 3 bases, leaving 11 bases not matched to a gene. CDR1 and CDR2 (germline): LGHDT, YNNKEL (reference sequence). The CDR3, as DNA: TGTGCCAGCAGCCCCGAGGGGGCGCGGATCGACTATGGCTACACCTTC. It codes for CASSPEGARIDYGYTF.

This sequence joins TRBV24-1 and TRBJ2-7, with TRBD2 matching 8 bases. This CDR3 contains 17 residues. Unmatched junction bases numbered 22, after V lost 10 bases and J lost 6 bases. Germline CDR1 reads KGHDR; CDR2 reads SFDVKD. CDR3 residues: CATPQPLFRPGGTEQYF. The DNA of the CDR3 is TGTGCCACGCCGCAGCCACTTTTCCGTCCGGGAGGGACCGAGCAGTACTTC.

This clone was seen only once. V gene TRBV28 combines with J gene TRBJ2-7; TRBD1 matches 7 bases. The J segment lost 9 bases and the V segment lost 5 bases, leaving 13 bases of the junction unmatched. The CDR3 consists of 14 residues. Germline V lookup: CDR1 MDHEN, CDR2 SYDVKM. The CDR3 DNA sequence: TGTGCCAGCAGTCCGGGACAGACCTACGAGCGGCAGTACTTC. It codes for CASSPGQTYERQYF.

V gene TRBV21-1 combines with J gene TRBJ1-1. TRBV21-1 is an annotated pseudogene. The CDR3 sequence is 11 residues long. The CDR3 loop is CASTLNTEAFF. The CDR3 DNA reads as TGTGCCAGCACTTTGAACACTGAAGCTTTCTTT.

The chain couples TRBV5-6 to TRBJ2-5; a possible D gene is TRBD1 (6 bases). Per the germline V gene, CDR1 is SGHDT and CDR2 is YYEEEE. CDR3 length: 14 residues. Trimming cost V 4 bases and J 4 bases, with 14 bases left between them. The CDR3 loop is CASSVQGRAETQYF. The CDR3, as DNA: TGTGCCAGCAGCGTACAGGGTAGGGCAGAGACCCAGTACTTC.

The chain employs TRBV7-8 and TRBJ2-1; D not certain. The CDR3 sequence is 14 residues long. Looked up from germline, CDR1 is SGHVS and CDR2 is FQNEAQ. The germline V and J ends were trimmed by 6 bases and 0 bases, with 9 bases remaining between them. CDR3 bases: TGTGCCAGCAGGGTTGGCGGCTCCTACAATGAGCAGTTCTTC. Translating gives CASRVGGSYNEQFF.

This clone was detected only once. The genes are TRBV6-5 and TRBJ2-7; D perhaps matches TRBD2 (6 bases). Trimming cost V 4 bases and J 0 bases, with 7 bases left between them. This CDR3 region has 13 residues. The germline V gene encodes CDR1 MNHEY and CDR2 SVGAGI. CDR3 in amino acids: CASSFGSSYEQYF. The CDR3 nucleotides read TGTGCCAGCAGTTTCGGGAGCTCCTACGAGCAGTACTTC.

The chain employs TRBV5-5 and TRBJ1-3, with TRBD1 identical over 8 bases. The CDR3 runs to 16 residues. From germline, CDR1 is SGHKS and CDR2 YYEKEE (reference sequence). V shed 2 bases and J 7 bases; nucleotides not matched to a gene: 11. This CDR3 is CASSFGQGSWENTIYF. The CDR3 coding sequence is TGTGCCAGCAGCTTCGGACAGGGTTCATGGGAGAACACCATATATTTT.

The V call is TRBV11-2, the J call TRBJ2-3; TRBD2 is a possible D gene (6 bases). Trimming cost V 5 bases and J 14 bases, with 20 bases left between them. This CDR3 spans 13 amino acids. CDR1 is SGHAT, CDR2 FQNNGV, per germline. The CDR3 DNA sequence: TGTGCCAGCAGCCCCCCCGGGACTCCTTTTTGGTATTTT. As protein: CASSPPGTPFWYF. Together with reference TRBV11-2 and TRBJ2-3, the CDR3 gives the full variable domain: EAGVAQSPRYKIIEKRQSVAFWCNPISGHATLYWYQQILGQGPKLLIQFQNNGVVDDSQLPKDRFSAERLKGVDSTLKIQPAKLEDSAVYLCASSPPGTPFWYFGPGTRLTVL.

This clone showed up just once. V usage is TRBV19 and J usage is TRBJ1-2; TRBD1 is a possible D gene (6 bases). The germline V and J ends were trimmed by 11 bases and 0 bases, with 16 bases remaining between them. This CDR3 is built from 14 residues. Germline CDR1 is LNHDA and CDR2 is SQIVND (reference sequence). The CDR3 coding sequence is TGTGCCTGTGGGGGGGGCACCTCTAACTATGGCTACACCTTC. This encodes CACGGGTSNYGYTF.

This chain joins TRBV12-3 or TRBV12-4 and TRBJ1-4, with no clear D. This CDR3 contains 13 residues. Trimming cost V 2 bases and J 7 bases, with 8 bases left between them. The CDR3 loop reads CASSLRVGEKLFF. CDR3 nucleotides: TGTGCCAGCAGTTTACGGGTCGGTGAAAAACTGTTTTTT.

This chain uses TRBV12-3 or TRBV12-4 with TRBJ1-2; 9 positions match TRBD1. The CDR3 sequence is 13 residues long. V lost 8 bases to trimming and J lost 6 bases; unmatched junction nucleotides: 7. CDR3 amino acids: CASVGGTGNGYTF. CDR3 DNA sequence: TGTGCCAGCGTCGGCGGGACAGGGAATGGCTACACCTTC.

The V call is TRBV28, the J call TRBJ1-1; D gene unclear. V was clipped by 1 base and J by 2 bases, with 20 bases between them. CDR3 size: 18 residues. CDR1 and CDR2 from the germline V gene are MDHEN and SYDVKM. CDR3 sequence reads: CASSLYGPPEDLNTEAFF. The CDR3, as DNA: TGTGCCAGCAGTTTATATGGGCCTCCGGAGGACCTAAACACTGAAGCTTTCTTT.

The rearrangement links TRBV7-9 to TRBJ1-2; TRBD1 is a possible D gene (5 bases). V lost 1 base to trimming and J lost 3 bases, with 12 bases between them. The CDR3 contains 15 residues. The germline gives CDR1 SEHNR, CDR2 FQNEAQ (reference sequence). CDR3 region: CASSLGAGLDYGYTF. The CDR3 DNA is TGTGCCAGCAGCTTAGGGGCGGGGCTTGACTATGGCTACACCTTC.

CDR3 nucleotide sequence: TGTGCCAGCAGCTTACAGGGGGCCTATGGCTACACCTTC. This gives the protein CASSLQGAYGYTF. This chain joins TRBV5-8 and TRBJ1-2; TRBD1 matches at 9 bases. V shed 2 bases, J shed 4 bases, and the junction held 0 bases outside the gene matches. CDR1 is SGHTS, CDR2 YDEGEE, per germline. The CDR3 spans 13 residues.

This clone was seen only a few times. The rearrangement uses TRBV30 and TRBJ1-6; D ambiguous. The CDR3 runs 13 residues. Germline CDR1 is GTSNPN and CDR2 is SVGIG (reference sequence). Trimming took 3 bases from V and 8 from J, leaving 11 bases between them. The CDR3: CAWRSWADSPLHF. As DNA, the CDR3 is TGTGCCTGGAGGTCCTGGGCCGATTCACCCCTCCACTTT. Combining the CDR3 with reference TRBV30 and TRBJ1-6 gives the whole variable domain SQTIHQWPATLVQPVGSPLSLECTVEGTSNPNLYWYRQAAGRGLQLLFYSVGIGQISSEVPQNLSASRPQDRQFILSSKKLLLSDSGFYLCAWRSWADSPLHFGNGTRLTVT.

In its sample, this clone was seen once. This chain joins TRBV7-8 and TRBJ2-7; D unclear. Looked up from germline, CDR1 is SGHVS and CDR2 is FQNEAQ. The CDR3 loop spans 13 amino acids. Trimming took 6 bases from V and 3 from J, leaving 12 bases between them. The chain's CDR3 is CASSLLILYEQYF. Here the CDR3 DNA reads TGTGCCAGCAGTCTACTTATTCTCTACGAGCAGTACTTC.